Presented here are 30 T cell receptor beta chains from one specimen sequenced in a study of T cells after yellow fever vaccination. TCRdb independently ran MiXCR on the 5' RACE reads; one entry per CDR3 protein. The repertoire holds approximately 250,000 distinct CDR3 sequences, with roughly 5.6% as singletons. The source was CD4+ T cells sorted from PBMCs, collected on the day of the yellow fever booster vaccination. These TCRs come from a man younger than 35 who received the YFV17D yellow fever vaccine.

The sample holds many counts of this clonotype. The rearrangement uses TRBV19 and TRBJ2-7; 8 bases agree with TRBD2. V trimming: 11 bases; J trimming: 2 bases; junction bases outside the gene matches: 8. CDR3 length equals 13 residues. CDR1 and CDR2 from the germline V gene are LNHDA and SQIVND (reference sequence). CDR3: CAGTSGPTYEQYF. The CDR3 DNA follows: TGTGCCGGAACTAGCGGTCCCACCTACGAGCAGTACTTC.

The J gene is TRBJ1-5, the V gene TRBV20-1; 7 bases line up with TRBD1. Trimming cost V 7 bases and J 4 bases; bases outside gene matches: 7. The CDR3 is 13 residues long. The germline CDR1 and CDR2 sequences are DFQATT and SNEGSKA (reference sequence). DNA of the CDR3: TGCAGTGACAGGCGCAGGGGGAATCAGCCCCAGCATTTT. It yields the protein CSDRRRGNQPQHF.

This clonotype was observed at least ten times. This chain joins TRBV12-3 or TRBV12-4 and TRBJ1-5, with D possibly TRBD1 on 5 matching bases. Trimming removed 7 bases at V and 5 bases at J, with 15 bases between. CDR3 length: 14 amino acids. CDR3 bases: TGTGCCAGCAATCTCCAGGGTTTGTATCAGCCCCAGCATTTT. This sequence encodes CASNLQGLYQPQHF.

V gene TRBV7-2 combines with J gene TRBJ2-2; 9 bases match TRBD2. This CDR3 comprises 15 residues. The V gene's germline CDR1 is SGHTA and CDR2 FQGNSA. Trimming cost V 1 base and J 8 bases; bases outside gene matches: 5. CDR3: CASSLEIAGEGELFF. The CDR3 bases are TGTGCCAGCAGCTTAGAAATAGCGGGGGAAGGGGAGCTGTTTTTT.

This clonotype was recorded at least ten times. CDR3 region: CAISETTGKETQYF. The CDR3 DNA reads TGTGCCATCAGCGAAACGACAGGGAAAGAGACCCAGTACTTC. The J gene is TRBJ2-5, the V gene TRBV10-3, with TRBD1 matching over 7 bases. The CDR3 is 14 residues long. Germline CDR1 ENHRY, CDR2 SYGVKD. V shed 6 bases, J shed 3 bases, and the junction held 7 bases outside the gene matches.

This clonotype was detected ten times or more. This sequence joins TRBV5-1 and TRBJ2-4; D is perhaps TRBD1 (6 bases). The CDR3 extends over 16 amino acids. Trimming took off 9 bases at V and 1 base at J, with 20 bases between the two ends. Germline V gene lookup returns CDR1 SGHRS and CDR2 YFSETQ. CDR3 DNA: TGCGCCAACACACAGGGAGTGTTTGGGGCCAAAAACATTCAGTACTTC. Translating gives CANTQGVFGAKNIQYF.

The chain links TRBV30 to TRBJ1-5; D might be TRBD1 (5 bases). This CDR3 has 13 residues. Germline CDR1 and CDR2: GTSNPN and SVGIG (reference sequence). Trimming pared 5 bases from V and 8 bases from J, leaving 16 bases between. CDR3 nucleotide sequence: TGTGCCTGGGCGAACCAGGGTCGGGAGCCCCAGCATTTT. As protein: CAWANQGREPQHF.

The chain combines TRBV10-3 with TRBJ1-4; unclear D gene. CDR1 is ENHRY, CDR2 SYGVKD, per germline. CDR3 size: 13 residues. The V end lost 0 bases, the J end lost 13 bases, and 12 bases lay between the germline ends. The DNA of the CDR3 is TGTGCCATCAGTGAGTCGAGTGTCCCTTCACTGTTTTTT. Residues: CAISESSVPSLFF.

In its sample, this clonotype was seen many times. This sequence joins TRBV7-6 and TRBJ2-7; D is possibly TRBD2 (7 bases). This CDR3 region has 18 residues. CDR1 and CDR2 (germline): SGHVS, FNYEAQ. The germline V and J ends were trimmed by 2 bases and 0 bases, with 20 bases remaining between them. The chain's CDR3 is CASSLFPRGGYSSYEQYF. DNA of the CDR3: TGTGCCAGCAGCTTATTTCCGAGGGGGGGCTATAGCTCCTACGAGCAGTACTTC.

In this sample, this clonotype turned up a few times. This chain joins TRBV7-3 and TRBJ2-3; 8 bases agree with TRBD2. Germline V CDR1 and CDR2: SGHTA, FQGTGA. J gave up 1 base and V 0 bases, and 3 bases lay outside the gene matches. The CDR3 length is 16 residues. CDR3: CASSLTSGVGTDTQYF. The CDR3 nucleotides are TGTGCCAGCAGCTTAACTAGCGGGGTGGGCACAGATACGCAGTATTTT. The full variable domain, completed using reference TRBV7-3 and TRBJ2-3, is GAGVSQTPSNKVTEKGKYVELRCDPISGHTALYWYRQSLGQGPEFLIYFQGTGAADDSGLPNDRFFAVRPEGSVSTLKIQRTERGDSAVYLCASSLTSGVGTDTQYFGPGTRLTVL.

The V gene is TRBV7-2, the J gene TRBJ2-1, with D maybe TRBD1 (6 bases). CDR3 length equals 15 residues. Trimming took 5 bases from V and 3 from J, leaving 14 bases between them. In germline, CDR1 is SGHTA, CDR2 FQGNSA. The CDR3: CASSPQGRFYNEQFF. CDR3 DNA sequence: TGTGCCAGCAGCCCACAGGGAAGGTTCTACAATGAGCAGTTCTTC.

This clonotype was counted between two and nine times. This chain joins TRBV3-1 and TRBJ2-3; a possible D gene is TRBD1 (5 bases). Germline CDR1 is LGHDT and CDR2 is YNNKEL (reference sequence). V was clipped by 0 bases and J by 7 bases, with 8 bases between them. The CDR3 length is 13 residues. CDR3 in DNA: TGTGCCAGCAGCCAAGAATCAGGGTATACGCAGTATTTT. Translating gives CASSQESGYTQYF.

This clonotype was recorded many times. This rearrangement joins TRBV12-5 to TRBJ1-5, with D maybe TRBD1 (6 bases). Trimming took off 8 bases at V and 1 base at J, with 15 bases between the two ends. This CDR3 region has 15 residues. CDR1 and CDR2 from the germline V gene are LGHNT and FRNRAP. CDR3 nucleotides: TGTGCTAGTTCCTCCGGGACAACAAGCAATCAGCCCCAGCATTTT. This translates into CASSSGTTSNQPQHF.

J is TRBJ1-1 and V is TRBV7-2, with a possible D match to TRBD1 (5 bases). V was clipped by 0 bases and J by 7 bases, with 9 bases between them. CDR3 length: 13 residues. Germline CDR1 SGHTA, CDR2 FQGNSA. CDR3 coding DNA: TGTGCCAGCAGCTTAGCGCCGGGGGGTGAAGCTTTCTTT. Its protein product is CASSLAPGGEAFF.

This clonotype showed up just a few times. The rearrangement links TRBV2 to TRBJ1-2; D is unclear. V was clipped by 2 bases and J by 3 bases, with 7 bases between them. CDR1 is SNHLY and CDR2 is FYNNEI in the germline V gene. The CDR3 contains 13 residues. CDR3 sequence: CASSEIGYYGYTF. CDR3 sequence (DNA): TGTGCCAGCAGTGAAATTGGGTACTATGGCTACACCTTC. The full variable domain, in which reference TRBV2 and TRBJ1-2 provide the parts outside the CDR3, is EPEVTQTPSHQVTQMGQEVILRCVPISNHLYFYWYRQILGQKVEFLVSFYNNEISEKSEIFDDQFSVERPDGSNFTLKIRSTKLEDSAMYFCASSEIGYYGYTFGSGTRLTVV.

This clonotype has only a few counts. The rearrangement links TRBV2 to TRBJ2-3, with a tentative D call TRBD2 (6 bases). The length of the CDR3 is 15 residues. The V gene lost 7 bases and the J gene lost 4 bases, with 18 bases spanning the gap. Germline CDR1 SNHLY, CDR2 FYNNEI. The CDR3 sequence is CASNRLAGIPDTQYF. Written as DNA, the CDR3 is TGTGCCAGCAACCGTCTGGCGGGGATTCCAGATACGCAGTATTTT.

This clonotype has more than one count but fewer than ten. This chain joins TRBV2 and TRBJ1-2; 7 nucleotides match TRBD1. V was pared by 7 bases and J by 4 bases, with 18 bases of the junction left unmatched. Germline-derived CDR1 and CDR2 are SNHLY and FYNNEI. The CDR3 is made up of 17 amino acids. CDR3 sequence: CASTPRPGQGVPYGYTF. The CDR3 DNA sequence: TGTGCCAGCACCCCGCGCCCGGGGCAGGGGGTGCCCTATGGCTACACCTTC.

This clonotype occurred a few times. The CDR3 bases are TGTGCCAGCAGTGCGGGACTAGGGGGTTTCACAGATACGCAGTATTTT. Translating gives CASSAGLGGFTDTQYF. The chain recombines TRBV7-9 with TRBJ2-3; 8 nucleotides match TRBD2. This CDR3 contains 16 residues. Looked up from germline, CDR1 is SEHNR and CDR2 is FQNEAQ (reference sequence). V dropped 6 bases and J dropped 2; count of bases not matched to a gene: 10.

The chain carries TRBV20-1 and TRBJ1-1, with a tentative D call TRBD1 (5 bases). The V end lost 3 bases, the J end lost 2 bases, and 13 bases lay between the germline ends. Germline assignment: CDR1 DFQATT and CDR2 SNEGSKA (reference sequence). This CDR3 comprises 14 residues. CDR3 sequence (DNA): TGCAGTGCTAGGTTACTGAGGGACAACACTGAAGCTTTCTTT. It specifies CSARLLRDNTEAFF.

The sample holds many counts of this clonotype. CDR3 region: CASSPGVTQYF. Here the CDR3 DNA reads TGTGCCAGCAGCCCTGGAGTAACCCAGTACTTC. The rearrangement uses TRBV11-2 and TRBJ2-5; unclear D gene. The CDR3 runs to 11 residues. The germline V gene encodes CDR1 SGHAT and CDR2 FQNNGV. V lost 5 bases, J lost 8 bases, and 9 bases lay in between.

In its sample, this clonotype was seen many times. The gene calls are TRBV7-8 and TRBJ2-5; D is perhaps TRBD1 (6 bases). This CDR3 contains 16 residues. The germline V gene encodes CDR1 SGHVS and CDR2 FQNEAQ. The ends were cut back, 5 bases at V and 7 bases at J, with 23 bases in the middle. DNA for the CDR3: TGTGCCAGCAGCCCCGAAACCGGGACAATCAGGGGGACCCAGTACTTC. It yields the protein CASSPETGTIRGTQYF.

At least ten counts were recorded for this clonotype. The chain links TRBV9 to TRBJ2-1; the match to TRBD2 covers 7 bases. Looked up from germline, CDR1 is SGDLS and CDR2 is YYNGEE. Trimming removed 4 bases from V and 3 bases from J; junction bases left unmatched: 10. CDR3 length: 16 residues. CDR3 amino acids: CASSPSGVAGYNEQFF. CDR3 coding DNA: TGTGCCAGCAGCCCCTCCGGGGTAGCGGGCTACAATGAGCAGTTCTTC.

This clonotype showed up many times. This sequence joins TRBV7-2 and TRBJ2-7, with 8 bases aligning to TRBD2. The CDR3 loop spans 13 amino acids. Looked up from germline, CDR1 is SGHTA and CDR2 is FQGNSA. J lost 4 bases, V lost 10 bases, and 9 bases had no gene match. The CDR3 protein is CATTSGTSYEQYF. The CDR3 DNA reads TGTGCCACCACGTCCGGGACTAGTTACGAGCAGTACTTC.

Ten or more counts support this clonotype. This rearrangement joins TRBV19 to TRBJ1-1; no definite D call. Germline CDR1 LNHDA, CDR2 SQIVND (reference sequence). CDR3 length equals 14 residues. The ends were cut back, 0 bases at V and 5 bases at J, with 10 bases in the middle. The CDR3 DNA is TGTGCCAGTAGTATAGATCGAAGGTGGACTGAAGCTTTCTTT. This encodes CASSIDRRWTEAFF.

The V call is TRBV2, the J call TRBJ2-3; 12 bases align to TRBD2. This CDR3 region has 15 residues. V gave up 8 bases and J gave up 6 bases; unmatched junction bases: 9. Germline CDR1 reads SNHLY; CDR2 reads FYNNEI. This CDR3 is CASSPRTSGEDTQYF. The CDR3 DNA reads as TGTGCCAGCTCACCCAGGACTAGCGGGGAGGATACGCAGTATTTT.

This clonotype was counted only a few times. The chain joins TRBV7-8 to TRBJ2-5; TRBD1 aligns across 9 bases. CDR1 and CDR2 from the germline V gene are SGHVS and FQNEAQ. The CDR3 is made up of 15 amino acids. The junction had 5 bases not matched to a gene; V was cut back by 5 bases and J by 1 base. CDR3 DNA: TGTGCCAGCAGCACTAGGGACAGGGTCCAAGAGACCCAGTACTTC. Amino acid sequence: CASSTRDRVQETQYF.

This clonotype was recorded a few times. The rearrangement links TRBV7-9 to TRBJ1-1, with D possibly TRBD1 on 6 matching bases. Germline V gives CDR1 SEHNR, CDR2 FQNEAQ (reference sequence). The CDR3 runs 16 residues. The V and J ends lost 5 bases and 4 bases respectively, with 20 bases between them. CDR3 bases: TGTGCCAGCAGCCCAGGAGGGGGGCAGAGAATCACTGAAGCTTTCTTT. Amino acids: CASSPGGGQRITEAFF.

J is TRBJ2-7 and V is TRBV28; 10 nucleotides align to TRBD1. After removal of 8 bases from V and 5 bases from J, the junction contained 9 bases not matched to a gene. From germline, CDR1 is MDHEN and CDR2 SYDVKM. This CDR3 is 14 amino acids long. CDR3 in amino acids: CASLGQGTWNEQYV. In DNA form, the CDR3 reads TGTGCCAGCCTGGGACAGGGGACTTGGAACGAGCAGTACGTC.

The table lists this clonotype with a few counts. The chain is built from TRBV20-1 and TRBJ2-7; D might be TRBD1 (5 bases). This CDR3 is built from 13 residues. Germline assignment: CDR1 DFQATT and CDR2 SNEGSKA (reference sequence). Trimming shortened V by 3 bases and J by 4 bases, and 13 bases separated the two germline ends. The CDR3 is CSARVNRLYEQYF. The DNA for the CDR3 is TGCAGTGCTAGGGTTAACAGGCTTTACGAGCAGTACTTC.

This clonotype was recorded a few times. The chain has TRBV11-2 and TRBJ2-1; 9 nucleotides line up with TRBD2. The V segment lost 4 bases and the J segment 10 bases; nucleotides outside the gene matches: 8. Germline values: CDR1 SGHAT, CDR2 FQNNGV. The CDR3 extends over 14 amino acids. CDR3 nucleotides: TGTGCCAGCAGCTCCCGTAGCGGGGGTGGAGAGCAGTTCTTC. This sequence encodes CASSSRSGGGEQFF.